The 16 T cell receptor beta chains below all came from one sample that was sequenced in a study of early T cells in non-severe SARS-CoV-2 infection. From the 5' RACE reads, TCRdb called clonotypes with MiXCR, one entry per CDR3 protein. The sample shows about 33,000 distinct CDR3 sequences, about 5% of them seen only once. Specimen: whole blood. The source of these receptors is an adult who was a healthcare worker with PCR-confirmed SARS-CoV-2 infection or an uninfected control (not recorded which).

The sample holds many counts of this clonotype. This chain uses TRBV27 with TRBJ2-6, with D uncertain. The V gene's germline CDR1 is MNHEY and CDR2 SMNVEV (reference sequence). The CDR3 extends over 15 amino acids. V lost 5 bases, J lost 0 bases, and 8 bases lay in between. The CDR3: CASSPYSSGANVLTF. The CDR3 DNA sequence: TGTGCCAGCAGTCCCTACTCCTCTGGGGCCAACGTCCTGACTTTC.

This clonotype was observed a handful of times. J is TRBJ2-7 and V is TRBV29-1, with a tentative D call TRBD1 (6 bases). Per the germline V gene, CDR1 is SQVTM and CDR2 is ANQGSEA. Trimming removed 6 bases at V and 2 bases at J, with 14 bases between. The CDR3 totals 13 residues. CDR3 in amino acids: CSVGQRYTYEQYF. The DNA for the CDR3 is TGCAGCGTCGGACAGCGATATACCTACGAGCAGTACTTC.

This clonotype was counted at least ten times. The chain is built from TRBV5-1 and TRBJ1-4; 7 bases line up with TRBD1. The CDR3 runs to 15 residues. Germline V gene data show CDR1 as SGHRS and CDR2 as YFSETQ. Trimming cost V 4 bases and J 5 bases; bases outside gene matches: 8. This CDR3 is CASSLQGQRNEKLFF. In DNA, the CDR3 is TGCGCCAGCAGCCTACAGGGACAGAGAAATGAAAAACTGTTTTTT.

V usage is TRBV5-1 and J usage is TRBJ2-3, with no clear D. The V end lost 2 bases, the J end lost 6 bases, and 13 bases lay between the germline ends. From germline, CDR1 is SGHRS and CDR2 YFSETQ. There are 14 residues in the CDR3. CDR3 sequence: CASSFRLPTDTQYF. CDR3 DNA: TGCGCCAGCAGCTTCCGCCTACCCACTGATACGCAGTATTTT. Based on the CDR3 plus reference TRBV5-1 and TRBJ2-3, the full variable domain is KAGVTQTPRYLIKTRGQQVTLSCSPISGHRSVSWYQQTPGQGLQFLFEYFSETQRNKGNFPGRFSGRQFSNSRSEMNVSTLELGDSALYLCASSFRLPTDTQYFGPGTRLTVL.

The rearrangement links TRBV9 to TRBJ2-5; tentatively, D is TRBD2 (6 bases). Germline V lookup: CDR1 SGDLS, CDR2 YYNGEE. This CDR3 has 14 residues. V lost 3 bases, J lost 4 bases, and 13 bases lay in between. The CDR3 nucleotides read TGTGCCAGCAGCGCCTGGGGGGAAGCAGAGACCCAGTACTTC. Protein sequence: CASSAWGEAETQYF.

This clonotype was observed many times. The chain recombines TRBV4-3 with TRBJ2-2; D perhaps matches TRBD2 (7 bases). V lost 4 bases, J lost 6 bases, and 18 bases lay in between. Germline V gives CDR1 LGHNA, CDR2 YSLEER. The CDR3 is 16 residues long. CDR3 amino acids: CASSPQPGGLAGELFF. DNA for the CDR3: TGCGCCAGCAGCCCTCAACCCGGGGGGCTCGCCGGGGAGCTGTTTTTT.

Only a few counts were recorded for this clonotype. The CDR3: CASSLSGTGGREQYF. The CDR3 nucleotides read TGTGCCAGCAGCTTATCCGGGACAGGGGGCCGCGAGCAGTACTTC. J is TRBJ2-7 and V is TRBV7-6; TRBD1 aligns across 12 bases. The CDR3 loop spans 15 amino acids. The germline V gene has CDR1 SGHVS and CDR2 FNYEAQ. J gave up 6 bases and V 2 bases, and 5 bases lay outside the gene matches.

This clonotype was observed at least ten times. The V gene is TRBV28, the J gene TRBJ1-1; D is unclear. The CDR3 is 14 amino acids. CDR1 is MDHEN and CDR2 is SYDVKM in the germline V gene. Trimming pared 5 bases from V and 2 bases from J, leaving 12 bases between. The CDR3 loop is CASSPPGANTEAFF. In DNA, the CDR3 is TGTGCCAGCAGTCCCCCGGGAGCCAACACTGAAGCTTTCTTT.

The genes are TRBV20-1 and TRBJ2-5; 8 positions agree with TRBD2. Trimming removed 5 bases from V and 0 bases from J; junction bases left unmatched: 5. The CDR3 has 14 residues. Per the germline V gene, CDR1 is DFQATT and CDR2 is SNEGSKA (reference sequence). The CDR3 bases are TGCAGTGCTGGGCATAGCGGGGACCAAGAGACCCAGTACTTC. It specifies CSAGHSGDQETQYF.

This clonotype was counted at least ten times. The J gene is TRBJ2-2, the V gene TRBV7-6; TRBD1 matches at 9 bases. Germline loops: CDR1 SGHVS, CDR2 FNYEAQ. The J segment lost 4 bases and the V segment lost 3 bases, leaving 6 bases of the junction unmatched. This CDR3 has 16 amino acids. CDR3: CASSLMDRGITGELFF. Written as DNA, the CDR3 is TGTGCCAGCAGCTTGATGGACAGGGGTATCACCGGGGAGCTGTTTTTT.

This chain links TRBV6-1 with TRBJ2-3, with D perhaps matching TRBD1 or TRBD2 (5 bases each). The CDR3 covers 16 residues. The germline gives CDR1 MNHNS, CDR2 SASEGT. The ends were cut back, 3 bases at V and 0 bases at J, with 13 bases in the middle. DNA for the CDR3: TGTGCCAGCAGTGATATACCCGGGGCTAGCACAGATACGCAGTATTTT. Translating gives CASSDIPGASTDTQYF.

This clonotype was detected only a few times. The chain uses TRBV12-3 or TRBV12-4 and TRBJ2-2, with D unclear. The CDR3 has 14 residues. The V end was cut by 6 bases, the J end by 4 bases, with 12 bases between. CDR3 DNA sequence: TGTGCCAGCAGCCTCCGATTTGGCACCGGGGAGCTGTTTTTT. Amino acids: CASSLRFGTGELFF.

At least ten counts were recorded for this clonotype. The chain joins TRBV29-1 to TRBJ1-1; possibly TRBD1 for D (5 bases). The V gene lost 6 bases and the J gene lost 8 bases, with 10 bases spanning the gap. The CDR3 is 10 amino acids. Germline V lookup: CDR1 SQVTM, CDR2 ANQGSEA. The CDR3 region is CSVGTQEAFF. The CDR3 nucleotides read TGCAGCGTCGGGACTCAGGAAGCTTTCTTT.

In its sample, this clonotype was seen many times. V is TRBV6-5 and J is TRBJ2-1; 12 bases line up with TRBD2. The CDR3 totals 19 residues. J was trimmed by 3 bases and V by 4 bases; bases with no gene match: 13. CDR1 and CDR2 (germline): MNHEY, SVGAGI. The CDR3 spells CASSSAGLAGGLYYNEQFF. The CDR3, as DNA: TGTGCCAGCAGTTCAGCTGGTCTAGCGGGGGGGCTCTACTACAATGAGCAGTTCTTC.

This clonotype was found many times. V and J are TRBV12-3 or TRBV12-4 and TRBJ2-2; D not certain. The CDR3 has 15 residues. Trimming pared 3 bases from V and 2 bases from J, leaving 10 bases between. CDR3 nucleotides: TGTGCCAGCAGTTTTTCGTCCCGAAACACCGGGGAGCTGTTTTTT. Amino acid sequence: CASSFSSRNTGELFF.

This clonotype has a count of ten or more. This sequence joins TRBV7-8 and TRBJ2-7; D unclear. This CDR3 is 12 amino acids long. V lost 5 bases and J lost 4, with 9 bases in between. In germline, CDR1 is SGHVS, CDR2 FQNEAQ. The CDR3 nucleotides are TGTGCCAGCAGCGGAGACGGATACGAGCAGTACTTC. Its translation is CASSGDGYEQYF.